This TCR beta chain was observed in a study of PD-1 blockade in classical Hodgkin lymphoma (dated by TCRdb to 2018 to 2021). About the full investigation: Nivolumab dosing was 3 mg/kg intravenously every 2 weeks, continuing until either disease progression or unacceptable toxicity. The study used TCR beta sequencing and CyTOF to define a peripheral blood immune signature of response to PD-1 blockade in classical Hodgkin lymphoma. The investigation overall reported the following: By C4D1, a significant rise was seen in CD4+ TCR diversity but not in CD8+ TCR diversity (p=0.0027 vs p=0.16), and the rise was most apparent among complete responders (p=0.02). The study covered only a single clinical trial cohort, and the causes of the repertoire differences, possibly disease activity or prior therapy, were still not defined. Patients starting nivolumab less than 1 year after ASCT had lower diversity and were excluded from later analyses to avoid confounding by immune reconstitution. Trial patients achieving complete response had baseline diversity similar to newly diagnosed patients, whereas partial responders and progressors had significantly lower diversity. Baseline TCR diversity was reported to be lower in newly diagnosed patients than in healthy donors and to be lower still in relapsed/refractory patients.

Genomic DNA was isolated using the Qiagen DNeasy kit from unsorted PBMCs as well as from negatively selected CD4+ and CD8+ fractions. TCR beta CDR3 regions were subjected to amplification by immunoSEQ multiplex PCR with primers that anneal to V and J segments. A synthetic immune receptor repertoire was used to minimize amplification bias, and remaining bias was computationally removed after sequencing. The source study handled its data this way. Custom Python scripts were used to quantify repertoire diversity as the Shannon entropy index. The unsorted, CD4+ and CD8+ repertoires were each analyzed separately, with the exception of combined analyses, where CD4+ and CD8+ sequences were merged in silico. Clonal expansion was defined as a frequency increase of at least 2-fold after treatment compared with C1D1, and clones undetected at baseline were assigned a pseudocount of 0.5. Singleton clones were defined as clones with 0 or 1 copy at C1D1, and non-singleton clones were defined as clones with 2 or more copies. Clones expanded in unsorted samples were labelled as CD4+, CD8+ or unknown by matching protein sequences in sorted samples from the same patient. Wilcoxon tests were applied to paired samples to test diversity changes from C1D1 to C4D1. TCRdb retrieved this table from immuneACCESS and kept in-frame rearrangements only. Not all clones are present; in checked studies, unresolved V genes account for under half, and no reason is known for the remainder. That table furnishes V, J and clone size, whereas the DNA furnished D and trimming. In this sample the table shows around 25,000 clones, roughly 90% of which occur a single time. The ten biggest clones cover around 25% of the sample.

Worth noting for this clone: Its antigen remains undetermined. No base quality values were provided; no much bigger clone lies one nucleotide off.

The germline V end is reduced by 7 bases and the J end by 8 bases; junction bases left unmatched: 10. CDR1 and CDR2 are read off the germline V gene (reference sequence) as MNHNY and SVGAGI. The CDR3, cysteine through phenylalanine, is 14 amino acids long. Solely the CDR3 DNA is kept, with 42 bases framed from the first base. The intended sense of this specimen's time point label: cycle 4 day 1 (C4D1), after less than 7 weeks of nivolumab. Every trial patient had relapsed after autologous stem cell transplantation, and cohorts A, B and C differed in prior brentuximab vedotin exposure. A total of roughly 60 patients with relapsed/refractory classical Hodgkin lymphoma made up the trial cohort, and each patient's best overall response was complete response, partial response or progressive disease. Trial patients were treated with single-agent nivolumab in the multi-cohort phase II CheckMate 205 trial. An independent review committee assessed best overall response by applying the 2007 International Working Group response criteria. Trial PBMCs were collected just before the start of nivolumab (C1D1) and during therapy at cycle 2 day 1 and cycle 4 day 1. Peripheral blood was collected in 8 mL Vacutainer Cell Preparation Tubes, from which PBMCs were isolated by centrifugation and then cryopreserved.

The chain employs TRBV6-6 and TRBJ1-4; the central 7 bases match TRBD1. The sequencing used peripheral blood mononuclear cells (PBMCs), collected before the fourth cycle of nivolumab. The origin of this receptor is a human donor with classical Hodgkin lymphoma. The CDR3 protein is CASTLRQGGEKLFF. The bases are TGTGCCAGCACCCTAAGACAGGGCGGGGAAAAACTGTTTTTT.